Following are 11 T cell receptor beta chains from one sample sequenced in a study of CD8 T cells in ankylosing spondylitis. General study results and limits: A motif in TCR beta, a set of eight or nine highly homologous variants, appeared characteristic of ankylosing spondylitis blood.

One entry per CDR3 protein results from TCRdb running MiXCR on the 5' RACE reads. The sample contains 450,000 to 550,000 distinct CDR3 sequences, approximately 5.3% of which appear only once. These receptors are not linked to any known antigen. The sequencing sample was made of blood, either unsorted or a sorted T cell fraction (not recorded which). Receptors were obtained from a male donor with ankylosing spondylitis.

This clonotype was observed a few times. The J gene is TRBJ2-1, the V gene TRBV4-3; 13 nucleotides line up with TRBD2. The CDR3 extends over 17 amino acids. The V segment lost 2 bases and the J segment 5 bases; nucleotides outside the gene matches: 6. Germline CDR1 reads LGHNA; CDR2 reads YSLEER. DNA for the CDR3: TGCGCCAGCAGCCAATTACTAGCGGGAGGGCCGGACAATGAGCAGTTCTTC. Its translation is CASSQLLAGGPDNEQFF.

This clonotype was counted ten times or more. CDR3 in amino acids: CASSEIGGKTDTQYF. CDR3 bases: TGTGCCAGCAGTGAAATCGGGGGTAAGACAGATACGCAGTATTTT. The genes are TRBV6-1 and TRBJ2-3; weak D call: TRBD2 (6 bases). This CDR3 spans 15 amino acids. From germline, CDR1 is MNHNS and CDR2 SASEGT. With 2 bases removed from V and 3 bases from J, the gap between germline ends came to 12 bases.

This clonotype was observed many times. CDR3 nucleotides: TGTGCCAGCAGCATACTAGCGGTGCCCTACAATGAGCAGTTCTTC. It codes for CASSILAVPYNEQFF. The V and J genes are TRBV7-9 and TRBJ2-1, with 8 bases lining up with TRBD2. Losses at the gene ends were 5 bases for V and 2 bases for J; bases not matched to a gene: 5. Germline CDR1 is SEHNR and CDR2 is FQNEAQ (reference sequence). The CDR3 extends over 15 amino acids.

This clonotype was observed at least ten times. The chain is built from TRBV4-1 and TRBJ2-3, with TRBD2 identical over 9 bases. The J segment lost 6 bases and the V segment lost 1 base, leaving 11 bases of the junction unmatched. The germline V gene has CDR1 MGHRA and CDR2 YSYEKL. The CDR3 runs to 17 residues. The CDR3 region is CASSQGGRASGFDTQYF. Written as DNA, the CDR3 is TGCGCCAGCAGCCAAGGCGGGAGGGCCAGTGGGTTTGATACGCAGTATTTT.

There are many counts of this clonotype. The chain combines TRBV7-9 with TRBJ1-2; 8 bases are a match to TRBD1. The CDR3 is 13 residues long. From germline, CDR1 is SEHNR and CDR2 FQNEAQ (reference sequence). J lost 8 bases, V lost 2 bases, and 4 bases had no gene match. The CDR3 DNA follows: TGTGCCAGCAGCTTAAGAACAGGGGGAGGCTACACCTTC. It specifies CASSLRTGGGYTF. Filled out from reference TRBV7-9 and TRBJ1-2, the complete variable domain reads DTGVSQNPRHKITKRGQNVTFRCDPISEHNRLYWYRQTLGQGPEFLTYFQNEAQLEKSRLLSDRFSAERPKGSFSTLEIQRTEQGDSAMYLCASSLRTGGGYTFGSGTRLTVV.

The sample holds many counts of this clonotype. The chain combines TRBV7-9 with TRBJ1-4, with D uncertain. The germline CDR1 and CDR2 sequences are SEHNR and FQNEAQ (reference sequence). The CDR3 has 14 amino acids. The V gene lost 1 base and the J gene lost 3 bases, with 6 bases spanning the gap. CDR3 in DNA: TGTGCCAGCAGCTTAGGGTCCCCTAATGAAAAACTGTTTTTT. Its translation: CASSLGSPNEKLFF.

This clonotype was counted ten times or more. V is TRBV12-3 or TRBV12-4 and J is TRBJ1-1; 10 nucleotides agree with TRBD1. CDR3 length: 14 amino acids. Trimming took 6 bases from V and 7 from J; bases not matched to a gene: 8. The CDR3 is CASRRGQGDSEAFF. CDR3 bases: TGTGCCAGCAGGCGAGGACAGGGGGACAGTGAAGCTTTCTTT.

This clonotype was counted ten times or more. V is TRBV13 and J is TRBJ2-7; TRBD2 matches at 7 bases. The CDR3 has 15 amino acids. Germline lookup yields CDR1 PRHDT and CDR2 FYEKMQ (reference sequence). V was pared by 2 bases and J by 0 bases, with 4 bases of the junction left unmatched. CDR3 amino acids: CASSLIAGVSYEQYF. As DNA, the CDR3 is TGTGCCAGCAGCTTAATTGCGGGGGTCTCCTACGAGCAGTACTTC.

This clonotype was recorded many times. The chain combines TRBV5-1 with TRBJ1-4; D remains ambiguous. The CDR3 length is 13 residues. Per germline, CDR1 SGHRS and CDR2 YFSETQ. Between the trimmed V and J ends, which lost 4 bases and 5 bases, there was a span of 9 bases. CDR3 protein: CASSVTGNEKLFF. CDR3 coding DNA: TGCGCCAGCAGCGTGACTGGGAATGAAAAACTGTTTTTT.

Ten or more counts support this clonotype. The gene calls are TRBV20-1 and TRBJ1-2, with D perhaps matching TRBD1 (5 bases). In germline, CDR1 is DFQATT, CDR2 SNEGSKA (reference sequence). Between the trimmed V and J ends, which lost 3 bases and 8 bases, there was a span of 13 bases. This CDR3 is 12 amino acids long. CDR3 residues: CSASRTRGGYTF. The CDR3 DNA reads TGCAGTGCTAGCCGCACGAGGGGCGGCTACACCTTC.

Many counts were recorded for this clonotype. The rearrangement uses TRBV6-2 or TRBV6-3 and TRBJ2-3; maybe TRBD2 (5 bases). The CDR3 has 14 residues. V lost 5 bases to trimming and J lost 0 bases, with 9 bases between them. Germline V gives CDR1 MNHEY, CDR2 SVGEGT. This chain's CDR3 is CASSRLSSTDTQYF. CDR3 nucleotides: TGTGCCAGCAGTCGACTATCCAGCACAGATACGCAGTATTTT.